This T cell receptor (beta chain) was sequenced for a study of blood T cell repertoires in COVID-19. For the study at large: T cells, B-cell-depleted T cells, or PBMCs provided the cDNA or gDNA that served as material.

Trimming took off 0 bases at V and 3 bases at J, with 8 bases between the two ends. Germline V gives CDR1 SEHNR, CDR2 FQNEAQ (reference sequence). The CDR3 totals 14 residues. Cohorts were determined from participant-reported clinical history. Contact with a PCR-confirmed or clinician-diagnosed COVID-19 case occurred within 2 weeks of entry. Authors' data handling: Estimates of nucleated cell counts were drawn from the amplification of reference gene primers. Libraries were prepared by immunoSEQ multiplex PCR; TCRdb keeps only in-frame clonotypes and omits some of them. V, J and clone size reflect that table, while D and trimming were determined from the DNA. The table includes roughly 400,000 clones, around nine tenths detected once.

This chain joins TRBV7-9 and TRBJ1-2, with a tentative D call TRBD1 (6 bases). Sequences were obtained from PBMCs or T cells enriched from blood (not recorded which). The source of this sequence is a young woman who had been exposed to COVID-19. CDR3 sequence (DNA): TGTGCCAGCAGCTTAGCCCCAGGGGACTATGGCTACACCTTC. Amino acid sequence: CASSLAPGDYGYTF. The entire variable domain, with the rest obtained from reference TRBV7-9 and TRBJ1-2, is as follows: DTGVSQNPRHKITKRGQNVTFRCDPISEHNRLYWYRQTLGQGPEFLTYFQNEAQLEKSRLLSDRFSAERPKGSFSTLEIQRTEQGDSAMYLCASSLAPGDYGYTFGSGTRLTVV.